Shown below are 32 T cell receptor gamma chains from a single sample sequenced in a study of γδ T cells in repeated Plasmodium falciparum infection. Flow sorting of PBMC yielded separate Vgamma9/Vdelta2+ and Vdelta2-negative gammadelta T cell populations for bulk repertoire analysis. TCRdb fed the multiplex PCR reads into CATT to redo clone calling. The sample holds 13,000 to 15,000 gamma-chain clones; about 1.5% are singletons and the top ten take around 28%. Sequenced sample: gamma-delta T cells from blood. These TCRs come from a pool of human donors (malaria-infected and uninfected, not separated).

This clone was detected a few times. The TCRdb protein, from a much larger clone, departs from this DNA's translation at residue 5, likely by read error; the protein shown derives from the DNA. The V and J genes are TRGV9 and TRGJ1 or TRGJ2. Since TCRdb gives no J gene, matching the DNA to germline was used here to assign it. CDR3 length equals 11 residues. The germline V gene encodes CDR1 GITISATS and CDR2 ISYDGTV (reference sequence). The CDR3 nucleotides read TGTGCCTTGCGGGAACAACATAAGAAACTCTTT. Protein: CALREQHKKLF.

In its sample, this clone was seen many times. A read error likely explains why the TCRdb protein, taken from a much larger clone, differs from this DNA's translation at residue 5; the protein shown is translated from the DNA. This rearrangement joins TRGV9 to TRGJP. No J segment appears in TCRdb, so it was assigned here by matching the sequence to germline. Germline loops: CDR1 GITISATS, CDR2 ISYDGTV (reference sequence). The CDR3 spans 17 residues. CDR3 residues: CALWKVREELGKKIKVF. The CDR3 coding sequence is TGTGCCTTGTGGAAGGTGCGGGAAGAGTTGGGCAAAAAAATCAAGGTATTT.

A word on this clone: The TCRdb record carries a much larger clone's protein, which differs from this DNA's translation at residue 6; a read error is the likely cause, and the protein listed here is the DNA translation. V usage is TRGV4 and J usage is TRGJ1 or TRGJ2. The J gene, missing from TCRdb, was assigned here through DNA to germline matching. The CDR3 extends over 13 amino acids. From germline, CDR1 is EGSTGY and CDR2 YDSYTSSV. V lost 6 bases to trimming and J lost 2 bases; unmatched junction nucleotides: 7. The CDR3, as DNA: TGTGCCACCTGGTACTGCGATTATTATAAGAAACTCTTT. This sequence encodes CATWYCDYYKKLF.

Turning to this clone: The TCRdb protein, from a much larger clone, departs from this DNA's translation at residue 4, likely by read error; the protein shown derives from the DNA. Other DNA sequences from this sample encode an identical CDR3 as well. The genes are TRGV9 and TRGJ1 or TRGJ2. TCRdb does not report a J gene; here it was assigned by matching the DNA to germline references. This CDR3 has 11 amino acids. Looked up from germline, CDR1 is GITISATS and CDR2 is ISYDGTV (reference sequence). The junction had 11 bases not matched to a gene; V was cut back by 9 bases and J by 9 bases. CDR3: CALRVCPKKLF. CDR3 coding DNA: TGTGCCTTGAGGGTTTGCCCTAAGAAACTCTTT.

This clone has at least ten counts. The protein TCRdb lists belongs to a much larger clone and differs from this DNA's translation at residue 5, which points to a read error; the protein shown is made from the DNA. The genes are TRGV9 and TRGJ1 or TRGJ2. The J gene comes from matching the DNA to germline here; TCRdb lacks it. Losses at the gene ends were 5 bases for V and 3 bases for J; bases not matched to a gene: 7. In germline, CDR1 is GITISATS, CDR2 ISYDGTV (reference sequence). This CDR3 has 13 amino acids. The CDR3 sequence: CALWGAAYYKKLF. CDR3 nucleotides: TGTGCCTTGTGGGGGGCGGCTTATTATAAGAAACTCTTT.

A few counts support this clone. Since a far larger clone is one base different, this is likely a read error. The identical CDR3 is also encoded by other nucleotide sequences in the sample. The chain joins TRGV4 to TRGJ1 or TRGJ2. In the absence of a J gene in TCRdb, the DNA was matched to germline to assign it here. The CDR3 extends over 12 amino acids. The germline V gene has CDR1 EGSTGY and CDR2 YDSYTSSV. DNA for the CDR3: TGTGCTACCTGGGAGCGGAATTATAAGAAACTCTTT. Amino acids: CATWERNYKKLF.

This clone was detected only a few times. This DNA's translation and the protein TCRdb lists, from a much larger clone, do not match at residue 7, likely due to a read error; the protein shown is translated from the DNA. The chain recombines TRGV9 with TRGJ1 or TRGJ2. TCRdb gives no J gene; it was assigned here by matching the DNA to germline. This CDR3 is 11 amino acids long. Germline assignment: CDR1 GITISATS and CDR2 ISYDGTV (reference sequence). V lost 3 bases to trimming and J lost 12 bases; unmatched junction nucleotides: 8. CDR3 sequence: CALWETSGKLF. In DNA form, the CDR3 reads TGTGCCTTGTGGGAGACCTCGGGGAAACTCTTT.

A word on this clone: TCRdb assigns this DNA the protein of a much larger clone, which departs from its translation at residue 7; this likely reflects a read error, and the protein shown comes from translating the DNA. The chain combines TRGV9 with TRGJP1. The CDR3 is 18 residues long. Germline loops: CDR1 GITISATS, CDR2 ISYDGTV (reference sequence). The junction had 24 bases not matched to a gene; V was cut back by 3 bases and J by 11 bases. The CDR3: CALWETSRFTFARWFKIF. In DNA form, the CDR3 reads TGTGCCTTGTGGGAGACCTCCCGTTTCACTTTCGCCCGGTGGTTCAAGATATTT.

This clone is medium-sized in the sample. CDR3 in DNA: TGTGCCTTGTGGGAGGTCCTTTATTATAAGAAACTCTTT. It is translated as CALWEVLYYKKLF. The V gene is TRGV9, the J gene TRGJ1 or TRGJ2. CDR1 is GITISATS, CDR2 ISYDGTV, per germline (reference sequence). The CDR3 extends over 13 amino acids. The V segment lost 1 base and the J segment 3 bases; nucleotides outside the gene matches: 3.

This clone was detected many times. A far more abundant clone sits one base away, making this likely a read error. This sample also contains other DNA sequences that code for the same CDR3. The V and J genes are TRGV4 and TRGJP1. Germline CDR1 and CDR2: EGSTGY and YDSYTSSV. This CDR3 contains 18 residues. The CDR3 sequence: CATWDGTPLMATGWFKIF. The CDR3 nucleotides read TGTGCCACCTGGGATGGTACTCCTTTAATGGCCACTGGTTGGTTCAAGATATTC.

This clone was found many times. With a far larger clone one base away, a read error is the likely cause. This sample also contains other DNA sequences that code for the same CDR3. The genes are TRGV9 and TRGJP. CDR1 and CDR2 (germline): GITISATS, ISYDGTV (reference sequence). The CDR3 sequence is 17 residues long. The DNA of the CDR3 is TGTGCCTTGTGGGAGGTCCCAAAAGAGCTGGGCAAAAAAATCAAGGTATTT. Translation gives CALWEVPKELGKKIKVF.

This clone was picked up many times. A read error is likely here: a far larger clone is one base away. Other DNA sequences from this sample encode an identical CDR3 as well. This chain connects TRGV9 to TRGJP. This CDR3 comprises 16 residues. The germline V gene has CDR1 GITISATS and CDR2 ISYDGTV (reference sequence). J lost 9 bases, V lost 2 bases, and 7 bases had no gene match. CDR3 region: CALWEAIGLGKKIKVF. The CDR3 region has the DNA TGTGCCTTGTGGGAGGCTATTGGGTTGGGCAAAAAAATCAAGGTATTT.

This clone is classed as large. The same CDR3 can be traced to other DNA sequences in this sample. The V and J genes are TRGV9 and TRGJ1 or TRGJ2. The CDR3 runs to 14 residues. Trimming removed 0 bases from V and 0 bases from J; junction bases left unmatched: 2. Germline values: CDR1 GITISATS, CDR2 ISYDGTV (reference sequence). CDR3 in amino acids: CALWEVWNYYKKLF. CDR3 sequence (DNA): TGTGCCTTGTGGGAGGTGTGGAATTATTATAAGAAACTCTTT.

This clone was found many times. This likely reflects a read error, since a far larger clone is one base away. Other DNA sequences within the sample encode an identical CDR3. This CDR3 reads CATWDRQGNYYKKLF. CDR3 DNA: TGTGCCACCTGGGACAGGCAGGGGAATTATTATAAGAAGCTCTTT. The chain uses TRGV3 and TRGJ1 or TRGJ2. The CDR3 totals 15 residues. Per germline, CDR1 VTNTFY and CDR2 YDVSTARD (reference sequence).

This clone has at least ten counts. This probably arose from a read error, given a far larger clone one base away. This same CDR3 is encoded by further DNA sequences in the sample. The chain is built from TRGV3 and TRGJ1 or TRGJ2. Per the germline V gene, CDR1 is VTNTFY and CDR2 is YDVSTARD (reference sequence). The J segment lost 10 bases and the V segment lost 2 bases, leaving 5 bases of the junction unmatched. This CDR3 comprises 11 residues. The CDR3 DNA reads TGTGCCACCTGGGACAAAACAAAGAAACTCTTT. It translates to CATWDKTKKLF.

This clone was seen ten or more times. The translation of this DNA and the TCRdb protein of a much larger clone differ at residue 5, probably owing to a read error; the protein shown here is translated from the DNA. The CDR3 nucleotides are TGTGCCTTGTGGGGGGTCCCTTATAAGAAACTCTTT. It specifies CALWGVPYKKLF. The V call is TRGV9, the J call TRGJ1 or TRGJ2. From germline, CDR1 is GITISATS and CDR2 ISYDGTV (reference sequence). V dropped 5 bases and J dropped 6; count of bases not matched to a gene: 7. The CDR3 totals 12 residues.

The table lists this clone with a few counts. TCRdb attributes to this sequence the protein of a much larger clone, which differs from the DNA translation at residue 7; a read error is likely, and the protein displayed is translated from the DNA. The chain employs TRGV3 and TRGJ1 or TRGJ2. In the absence of a J gene in TCRdb, the DNA was matched to germline to assign it here. V trimming: 5 bases; J trimming: 11 bases; junction bases outside the gene matches: 6. Looked up from germline, CDR1 is VTNTFY and CDR2 is YDVSTARD (reference sequence). The CDR3 loop spans 10 amino acids. CDR3 sequence: CATWGNEKLF. Here the CDR3 DNA reads TGTGCCACCTGGGGAAATGAGAAACTCTTT.

Notes on this clone: This DNA translates differently at residue 3 from the TCRdb protein, which is that of a much larger clone; a read error is likely, and the protein shown is the DNA's own translation. The chain is built from TRGV3 and TRGJ1 or TRGJ2. The CDR3 covers 12 residues. Germline V gene sequence: CDR1 VTNTFY, CDR2 YDVSTARD (reference sequence). This chain's CDR3 is CASWRCQDKKLF. The CDR3 nucleotides are TGTGCCTCCTGGAGATGCCAAGATAAGAAACTCTTT.

This clone has more than one count but fewer than ten. This probably arose from a read error, given a far larger clone one base away. The same CDR3 also results from other DNA sequences found in this sample. This sequence joins TRGV9 and TRGJ1 or TRGJ2. TCRdb leaves out the J gene; it was filled in here by matching the DNA to germline. CDR1 is GITISATS and CDR2 is ISYDGTV in the germline V gene (reference sequence). The CDR3 has 13 residues. V dropped 4 bases and J dropped 8; count of bases not matched to a gene: 11. CDR3 bases: TGTGCCTTGTGGGAAGTCTTTTGGGATAAGAAACTCTTT. Its translation is CALWEVFWDKKLF.

This clone was seen repeatedly, ten times or more. A read error is the likely source, as a far larger clone sits one nucleotide away. Other DNA sequences from this sample encode an identical CDR3 as well. This chain joins TRGV9 and TRGJP. TCRdb leaves out the J gene; it was filled in here by matching the DNA to germline. The CDR3 has 17 amino acids. CDR1 is GITISATS and CDR2 is ISYDGTV in the germline V gene (reference sequence). As DNA, the CDR3 is TGTGCCTTGTGGGACCCCGCCCAAGAGTTGGGCAAAAAGATCAAGGTATTT. This encodes CALWDPAQELGKKIKVF.

At least ten counts were recorded for this clone. V and J are TRGV3 and TRGJ1 or TRGJ2. Trimming at V came to 1 base and at J to 1 base, leaving 4 bases not matched to a gene. Germline V gives CDR1 VTNTFY, CDR2 YDVSTARD (reference sequence). The CDR3 is made up of 14 amino acids. CDR3 loop: CATWDSSNYYKKLF. The CDR3 DNA reads as TGTGCCACCTGGGACAGCTCCAATTATTATAAGAAACTCTTT.

This clone was seen a few times. A read error likely explains why the TCRdb protein, taken from a much larger clone, differs from this DNA's translation at residue 4; the protein shown is translated from the DNA. Other DNA sequences from this sample encode an identical CDR3 as well. The chain joins TRGV9 to TRGJ1 or TRGJ2. The J gene, missing from TCRdb, was assigned here through DNA to germline matching. Germline CDR1 and CDR2: GITISATS and ISYDGTV (reference sequence). The CDR3 has 13 residues. CDR3 protein: CALREVPDNKKLF. The CDR3 DNA reads as TGTGCCTTGAGGGAGGTGCCAGATAATAAGAAACTCTTT.

Worth noting for this clone: The protein TCRdb gives is from a much larger clone and does not agree with this DNA's translation at residue 7, likely a read error; the protein shown here comes from the DNA. J is TRGJ1 or TRGJ2 and V is TRGV4. Germline matching of the DNA provided the J gene here, since TCRdb leaves it blank. The CDR3 length is 11 residues. V lost 2 bases to trimming and J lost 10 bases; unmatched junction nucleotides: 5. Germline CDR1 is EGSTGY and CDR2 is YDSYTSSV. The CDR3 bases are TGTGCCACCTGGGATGACCAAAAGAAACTCTTT. Encoded protein: CATWDDQKKLF.

Details on this clone: The protein TCRdb lists belongs to a much larger clone and differs from this DNA's translation at residue 5, which points to a read error; the protein shown is made from the DNA. The chain uses TRGV9 and TRGJP. TCRdb carries no J gene annotation; the J gene was assigned here by matching the DNA with germline. Germline V gene lookup returns CDR1 GITISATS and CDR2 ISYDGTV (reference sequence). The CDR3 length is 20 residues. The CDR3 sequence is CALWGVRRALRGLGKKIKVF. The CDR3 coding sequence is TGTGCCTTGTGGGGGGTGCGAAGGGCCCTCCGGGGGTTGGGCAAAAAAATCAAGGTATTT.

This clone was counted at least ten times. A read error is the likely source, as a far larger clone sits one nucleotide away. The chain couples TRGV9 to TRGJ1 or TRGJ2. This CDR3 contains 13 residues. V was clipped by 4 bases and J by 10 bases; unmatched bases: 13. Germline V CDR1 and CDR2: GITISATS, ISYDGTV (reference sequence). CDR3 nucleotide sequence: TGTGCCTTGTGGGACCCCCTGTCTTCAAAGAAACTCTTT. Its translation is CALWDPLSSKKLF.

This clone was picked up a small number of times. The protein TCRdb gives is from a much larger clone and does not agree with this DNA's translation at residues 6 and 10, likely a read error; the protein shown here comes from the DNA. CDR3 in DNA: TGTGCCTTGTGGGAGATACATCAAGAGTTTGGCAAAAAAATCAAGGTATTT. Translating it yields CALWEIHQEFGKKIKVF. The rearrangement uses TRGV9 and TRGJP. Per the germline V gene, CDR1 is GITISATS and CDR2 is ISYDGTV (reference sequence). The CDR3 runs to 17 residues.

This clone was detected ten times or more. The translation of this DNA and the TCRdb protein of a much larger clone differ at residue 6, probably owing to a read error; the protein shown here is translated from the DNA. The chain carries TRGV9 and TRGJP. V was clipped by 2 bases and J by 6 bases; unmatched bases: 7. Germline CDR1 reads GITISATS; CDR2 reads ISYDGTV (reference sequence). This CDR3 is built from 17 residues. This CDR3 is CALWEGGGELGKKIKVF. CDR3 nucleotides: TGTGCCTTGTGGGAGGGTGGTGGAGAGTTGGGCAAAAAAATCAAGGTATTT.

Remarks on this clone: TCRdb's entry gives the protein of a much larger clone, which mismatches this DNA's translation at residue 6, likely from a read error; the protein reported here is translated from the DNA. The chain has TRGV4 and TRGJP. No J gene was available from TCRdb, and it was assigned here by a germline match of the DNA. This CDR3 region has 16 residues. The V segment lost 4 bases and the J segment 4 bases; nucleotides outside the gene matches: 4. Germline CDR1 and CDR2: EGSTGY and YDSYTSSV. The DNA for the CDR3 is TGTGCCACCTGGGAGGTACAAGAGTTGGGCAAAAAAATCAAGGTATTT. Protein: CATWEVQELGKKIKVF.

This clone was detected ten times or more. The protein TCRdb gives is from a much larger clone and does not agree with this DNA's translation at residue 6, likely a read error; the protein shown here comes from the DNA. This CDR3 reads CALWVLISNYYKKLF. The CDR3 nucleotides read TGTGCCTTGTGGGTACTCATATCGAATTATTATAAGAAACTCTTT. This rearrangement joins TRGV9 to TRGJ1 or TRGJ2. The J gene, not given by TCRdb, was assigned here from a germline match of the nucleotide sequence. Germline CDR1 GITISATS, CDR2 ISYDGTV (reference sequence). This CDR3 is 15 amino acids long. V shed 5 bases, J shed 0 bases, and the junction held 10 bases outside the gene matches.

This clone has a count of ten or more. Translating this DNA gives a protein that differs at residue 11 from the TCRdb one, which belongs to a much larger clone; a read error is likely, and the protein shown is this translation. This chain links TRGV3 with TRGJ1 or TRGJ2. The J gene was not available in TCRdb and was assigned here by matching the DNA to germline segments. The CDR3 consists of 14 residues. Per germline, CDR1 VTNTFY and CDR2 YDVSTARD (reference sequence). CDR3 loop: CATWDRAFYYEKLF. The CDR3, as DNA: TGTGCCACCTGGGACAGGGCTTTCTATTATGAGAAACTCTTT.

The sample holds a few counts of this clone. The likely explanation is a read error, given a far larger clone one base away. Other DNA sequences of this sample code for an identical CDR3. This chain uses TRGV4 with TRGJP2. Here the J gene came from matching the DNA to germline, since TCRdb omits it. The CDR3 loop spans 11 amino acids. Germline values: CDR1 EGSTGY, CDR2 YDSYTSSV. Unmatched junction bases numbered 5, after V lost 10 bases and J lost 6 bases. The DNA for the CDR3 is TGTGCCACTTGGCGTGATTGGATCAAGACGTTT. This gives the protein CATWRDWIKTF.

The sample holds many counts of this clone. With only one base between it and a far larger clone, this is likely a read error. This CDR3 is also generated by other DNA sequences in the sample. The rearrangement links TRGV9 to TRGJ1 or TRGJ2. Here the J gene came from matching the DNA to germline, since TCRdb omits it. CDR1 is GITISATS and CDR2 is ISYDGTV in the germline V gene (reference sequence). CDR3 size: 14 residues. After removal of 0 bases from V and 6 bases from J, the junction contained 8 bases not matched to a gene. The CDR3 coding sequence is TGTGCCTTGTGGGAGGTGGGACCACCTTATAAGAAACTCTTT. It is translated as CALWEVGPPYKKLF.